Below, one TCR beta chain is given with its context. Its recognized antigen is unknown. The input lacks base qualities; no much larger clone sits a single base away. The time point label of this sample denotes: baseline before first vaccination. Samples from vaccinated people were obtained from the UK trials COV001 and COV002, which included a single-blind randomized controlled phase 2/3 trial of AZD1222 (ChAdOx1 nCoV-19) in healthy adults. For TCRbeta chain sequencing, PBMC samples from trial participants were taken at day 0 and at day 28 after the second dose. Clipping removes 4 bases from V and 10 bases from J, with 9 as the unmatched junction base count. The CDR3 starts with the cysteine, ends with the phenylalanine, and has 15 residues. Of all the DNA, just the CDR3 is kept, 45 bases in frame from base 1. CDR1 SGDLS and CDR2 YYNGEE are derived from the germline V gene. This sample is part of a study of T cell responses to AZD1222 COVID-19 vaccine (dated by TCRdb to the early 2020s). In the study overall: AZD1222 recipients with second doses at about 4 weeks or about 12 weeks were pooled, because spike-specific TCR depth and breadth did not differ between schedules. A total of more than 230 trial participants underwent TCR sequencing, of whom nearly 210 received two doses of AZD1222 and approximately 25 received two doses of the MenACWY control vaccine. Trial participants were enrolled into age subgroups of 18-55, 56-69 and 70-plus years, which contained about 160, 30 and 59 TCR-sequenced participants, respectively. The full study reports these points: No day 14 peak-response samples were available, so repertoires were characterized only after the peak T cell response. After two AZD1222 doses, both the breadth and the depth of spike-specific TCRs were significantly higher than at day 0 and than in MenACWY recipients. Reportedly, close to half of the unique spike-specific TCRs recognized epitopes lying outside the regions that are mutated in the B.1.351 and B.1.1.7 variants. Conclusions about previously exposed vaccinees were limited because only six AZD1222 recipients were SARS-CoV-2 seropositive at baseline. Participants were mostly white British, with more females than males. The authors suggested clonal diversity may have been underestimated. In the small 56-69-year group, the increase in depth fell short of significance, most likely because of low power. CD4 TCRs associated with the vaccine covered the entire spike protein, and the dominant responses were in regions 160-218 and 743-854.

The CDR3 regions of human TCRbeta chains were analyzed by immunosequencing. The authors' analysis ran thus. Repertoire TCRs were matched against a reference library of SARS-CoV-2-specific TCRs generated with the MIRA antigen-specificity platform. Breadth was defined as the fraction of unique TCRs that were SARS-CoV-2-associated, and depth was defined as the fraction of total T cells that were SARS-CoV-2-associated. Using the MIRA data, every spike-specific TCR was mapped to the spike region that the TCR reacted to and assigned to either a CD4 or a CD8 class. Log10-transformed breadth and depth values were compared by one-way ANOVA with Sidak's multiple comparisons tests. What TCRdb holds here is the immuneACCESS table cut down to in-frame rearrangements. Part of the clones is not present; checked against another copy, under half of the missing clones reflect an unresolved V gene, and the others are unexplained. That table supplies the V and J calls and clone size; D and trimming were determined from the DNA. This sample holds 85,000 to 130,000 clones; over 90% were observed only once. 5% of the sample belongs to the ten largest clones.

The sequence was obtained from an adult in good health. The sample here was peripheral blood, taken on day 0 of AZD1222 vaccination. Rearrangement joined TRBV9 to TRBJ1-6, with 9 junctional bases fitting TRBD1. Here is the DNA: TGTGCCAGCAGCACTCAACAGGGGGCTGAGTCACCCCTCCACTTT. Translated, it gives CASSTQQGAESPLHF.